Each of the 30 T cell receptor beta chains below was sequenced from the same sample in a study of blood T cells in healthy people across ages. A second PCR, run for about 6 to 11 cycles, used a sample-barcoded 5' primer plus a J-beta primer mix. TCRdb re-analysed the 5' RACE reads in MiXCR, keeping a single row per CDR3 protein. Of approximately 800,000 distinct CDR3 sequences listed, 20% to 30% are singletons. The same sample was also studied in work on T cells of mothers and their children.

Sequenced sample: blood. All receptors come from a boy aged 10-17 years in good health.

The chain carries TRBV7-9 and TRBJ1-3; D perhaps matches TRBD1 (5 bases). Trimming took 4 bases from V and 2 from J, leaving 15 bases between them. The CDR3 runs to 16 residues. Looked up from germline, CDR1 is SEHNR and CDR2 is FQNEAQ (reference sequence). The CDR3 DNA is TGTGCCAGCAGCTCGAGTACTCGGACAACTGGAAACACCATATATTTT. Translated: CASSSSTRTTGNTIYF. Filled out from reference TRBV7-9 and TRBJ1-3, the complete variable domain reads DTGVSQNPRHKITKRGQNVTFRCDPISEHNRLYWYRQTLGQGPEFLTYFQNEAQLEKSRLLSDRFSAERPKGSFSTLEIQRTEQGDSAMYLCASSSSTRTTGNTIYFGEGSWLTVV.

About this clonotype: This is likely a read error, given that the CDR3 carries no conserved phenylalanine or tryptophan at its end. The CDR3 sequence is CTSSPGTSHTDTQYV. DNA for the CDR3: TGTACCAGCAGCCCCGGGACTAGTCACACAGATACGCAGTATGTT. The V gene is TRBV6-5, the J gene TRBJ2-3; 8 bases are a match to TRBD2. The CDR3 loop spans 15 amino acids. Germline V CDR1 and CDR2: MNHEY, SVGAGI.

V is TRBV7-9 and J is TRBJ1-1; 10 nucleotides line up with TRBD1. Trimming cost V 7 bases and J 3 bases; bases outside gene matches: 5. Germline assignment: CDR1 SEHNR and CDR2 FQNEAQ (reference sequence). The CDR3 has 14 residues. The CDR3 loop is CASTRTGGDTEAFF. CDR3 coding DNA: TGTGCCAGCACCCGGACAGGGGGTGACACTGAAGCTTTCTTT.

The V gene is TRBV25-1, the J gene TRBJ2-2; 7 bases line up with TRBD2. J gave up 5 bases and V 9 bases, and 6 bases lay outside the gene matches. CDR1 is MGHDK and CDR2 is SYGVNS in the germline V gene. The CDR3 covers 13 residues. CDR3 sequence: CASARGGTGELFF. As DNA, the CDR3 is TGTGCCAGTGCACGGGGAGGGACCGGGGAGCTGTTTTTT.

The table lists this clonotype with a few counts. The chain is built from TRBV4-1 and TRBJ2-7; 9 bases align to TRBD2. The CDR3 has 15 residues. The germline CDR1 and CDR2 sequences are MGHRA and YSYEKL. J gave up 6 bases and V 2 bases, and 8 bases lay outside the gene matches. CDR3 DNA sequence: TGCGCCAGCAGCCAAACTAGCGGGCGGGATTTCGAGCAGTACTTC. As protein: CASSQTSGRDFEQYF.

The chain employs TRBV29-1 and TRBJ2-7; TRBD1 agrees at 8 bases. This CDR3 is built from 13 residues. V lost 4 bases to trimming and J lost 3 bases; unmatched junction nucleotides: 5. The germline V gene encodes CDR1 SQVTM and CDR2 ANQGSEA. CDR3 in DNA: TGCAGCGTTGTTCCGGGACAGGTCTACGAGCAGTACGTC. It encodes CSVVPGQVYEQYV.

The genes are TRBV7-2 and TRBJ2-1, with a possible D match to TRBD2 (5 bases). Germline CDR1 is SGHTA and CDR2 is FQGNSA. With 4 bases removed from V and 6 bases from J, the gap between germline ends came to 16 bases. The CDR3 spans 15 residues. This CDR3 is CASSSPQAVRNEQFF. The CDR3 DNA reads TGTGCCAGCAGCTCCCCCCAAGCGGTCCGCAATGAGCAGTTCTTC.

The V call is TRBV18, the J call TRBJ1-1; D call uncertain. Germline V lookup: CDR1 KGHSH, CDR2 LQKENI. This CDR3 comprises 12 residues. V was shortened by 3 bases and J by 6 bases, with 8 bases between the two germline ends. The CDR3 loop reads CASSPRNAEAFF. CDR3 nucleotide sequence: TGTGCCAGCTCACCGAGAAACGCTGAAGCTTTCTTT.

This clonotype was recorded a few times. The chain joins TRBV13 to TRBJ1-1; the D gene is possibly TRBD1 (5 bases). This CDR3 contains 13 residues. V was cut by 5 bases and J by 2 bases, with 9 bases left in between. Germline CDR1 reads PRHDT; CDR2 reads FYEKMQ (reference sequence). The CDR3 coding sequence is TGTGCCAGCAGCGTCGACAGAAACACTGAAGCTTTCTTT. Translating gives CASSVDRNTEAFF.

In regard to this clonotype: One junction end does not reproduce the germline sequence, and a read error may be involved. The genes are TRBV30 and TRBJ1-3; D gene unclear. The V gene's germline CDR1 is GTSNPN and CDR2 SVGIG (reference sequence). The CDR3 is 15 amino acids. In DNA, the CDR3 is TGTGCCTGGAACATCCCGACGGGATCTGGAAACACCACATATTTT. It codes for CAWNIPTGSGNTTYF.

This clonotype showed up just a few times. The chain has TRBV28 and TRBJ2-2, with D possibly TRBD1 on 5 matching bases. V was pared by 5 bases and J by 7 bases, with 8 bases between. Germline lookup yields CDR1 MDHEN and CDR2 SYDVKM. This CDR3 is 12 amino acids long. The CDR3 here is CASSPQGGELFF. For the CDR3, the DNA is TGTGCCAGCAGTCCCCAGGGCGGGGAGCTGTTTTTT.

The chain has TRBV29-1 and TRBJ2-1; D is unclear. Near its end, the DNA agrees better with TRBJ2-5, so the J call may be wrong. The CDR3 sequence is 14 residues long. Germline values: CDR1 SQVTM, CDR2 ANQGSEA. In nucleotides, the CDR3 is TGCAGCGTCCCACCAAGAAGTGAGGAAGGGACCCAGTACTTC. It codes for CSVPPRSEEGTQYF.

The V gene is TRBV7-8, the J gene TRBJ2-5, with 8 bases aligning to TRBD1. From germline, CDR1 is SGHVS and CDR2 FQNEAQ. V lost 4 bases to trimming and J lost 5 bases; unmatched junction nucleotides: 12. CDR3 length: 16 residues. The CDR3 protein is CASSSYPTGVWETQYF. The CDR3 coding sequence is TGTGCCAGCAGCTCCTACCCGACAGGGGTGTGGGAGACCCAGTACTTC.

V and J are TRBV9 and TRBJ2-6; TRBD1 aligns across 9 bases. This CDR3 has 17 residues. Germline loops: CDR1 SGDLS, CDR2 YYNGEE. The V gene end was trimmed by 3 bases and the J gene end by 0 bases; junction bases not matched to a gene: 4. This CDR3 is CASSGGQGISGANVLTF. The CDR3, as DNA: TGTGCCAGCAGCGGAGGACAGGGGATCTCTGGGGCCAACGTCCTGACTTTC.

The chain employs TRBV12-3 or TRBV12-4 and TRBJ2-5; D gene ambiguous. Trimming took off 3 bases at V and 5 bases at J, with 13 bases between the two ends. This CDR3 comprises 14 residues. This CDR3 reads CASSLGSTRETQYF. CDR3 nucleotides: TGTGCCAGCAGTTTGGGATCTACTCGGGAGACCCAGTACTTC.

This clonotype was seen more than once but under ten times. The rearrangement uses TRBV7-9 and TRBJ2-1; 7 bases map to TRBD1. Trimming took 4 bases from V and 4 from J; bases not matched to a gene: 7. There are 15 residues in the CDR3. Looked up from germline, CDR1 is SEHNR and CDR2 is FQNEAQ (reference sequence). CDR3 nucleotide sequence: TGTGCCAGCAGCTACCGGTCACAGGGGTACAATGAGCAGTTCTTC. This encodes CASSYRSQGYNEQFF.

The V call is TRBV5-1, the J call TRBJ2-5; 9 bases agree with TRBD2. Trimming cost V 1 base and J 5 bases; bases outside gene matches: 6. Germline V gene lookup returns CDR1 SGHRS and CDR2 YFSETQ. CDR3 length equals 15 residues. DNA of the CDR3: TGCGCCAGCAGCTTGTCGGCGGGAGGGCACGAGACCCAGTACTTC. Its protein product is CASSLSAGGHETQYF.

This clonotype has more than one count but fewer than ten. J is TRBJ1-2 and V is TRBV14; a weak D match, TRBD1 (6 bases). CDR1 SGHDN and CDR2 FVKESK come from the germline V gene. With 8 bases removed from V and 5 bases from J, the gap between germline ends came to 21 bases. This CDR3 is built from 15 residues. The CDR3 region is CASGLVGRGSYGYTF. In nucleotides, the CDR3 is TGTGCCAGCGGCCTAGTAGGAAGGGGGAGTTATGGCTACACCTTC.

The chain recombines TRBV5-1 with TRBJ2-3, with 9 bases fitting TRBD2. The CDR3 sequence is 15 residues long. V lost 3 bases and J lost 2; bases outside the gene matches: 4. CDR1 is SGHRS, CDR2 YFSETQ, per germline. CDR3 sequence reads: CASSSQRGATDTQYF. The CDR3 DNA reads as TGCGCCAGCAGCTCACAGCGGGGGGCCACAGATACGCAGTATTTT.

Details on this clonotype: The junction and the germline gene differ at one end; a read error may be behind it. The gene calls are TRBV5-5 and TRBJ2-6; perhaps TRBD1 as D (6 bases). CDR3 length: 17 amino acids. Per the germline V gene, CDR1 is SGHKS and CDR2 is YYEKEE (reference sequence). The CDR3 loop reads CASSFGTRFSGAIVLTF. CDR3 nucleotides: TGTGCCAGCAGCTTTGGGACACGGTTCTCTGGGGCCATCGTCCTGACTTTC. The entire variable domain, with the rest obtained from reference TRBV5-5 and TRBJ2-6, is as follows: DAGVTQSPTHLIKTRGQQVTLRCSPISGHKSVSWYQQVLGQGPQFIFQYYEKEERGRGNFPDRFSARQFPNYSSELNVNALLLGDSALYLCASSFGTRFSGAIVLTFGAGSRLTVL.

CDR3 in amino acids: CATRQGSGETQYF. For the CDR3, the DNA is TGTGCCACCAGACAGGGCTCAGGGGAGACCCAGTACTTC. The V call is TRBV6-2 or TRBV6-3, the J call TRBJ2-5; TRBD1 matches at 7 bases. Germline values: CDR1 MNHEY, CDR2 SVGEGT. V shed 10 bases and J 5 bases; nucleotides not matched to a gene: 10. The CDR3 runs 13 residues.

The rearrangement links TRBV6-5 to TRBJ2-7; no reliable D call. V was trimmed by 0 bases and J by 2 bases, leaving 14 bases between them. The CDR3 has 16 amino acids. From germline, CDR1 is MNHEY and CDR2 SVGAGI. CDR3 protein: CASSYSREPPAYEQYF. In DNA, the CDR3 is TGTGCCAGCAGTTACTCGAGAGAACCCCCGGCCTACGAGCAGTACTTC.

This clonotype was observed a handful of times. V gene TRBV7-2 combines with J gene TRBJ1-1; D gene unclear. Germline CDR1 reads SGHTA; CDR2 reads FQGNSA. CDR3 length equals 13 residues. V lost 1 base, J lost 4 bases, and 7 bases lay in between. The CDR3 sequence: CASSLDTRTEAFF. The CDR3, as DNA: TGTGCCAGCAGCTTAGATACGCGCACTGAAGCTTTCTTT.

This clonotype was picked up a small number of times. The conserved final phenylalanine or tryptophan is absent from the CDR3, which likely points to a read error. The limits of the CDR3 on the DNA are not certain, so only TCRdb's listed CDR3 is given. This rearrangement joins TRBV7-6 to TRBJ2-3. The CDR3 comprises 12 residues, both ends counted. Looked up from germline, CDR1 is SGHVS and CDR2 is FNYEAQ. The CDR3 reads CASSLARENEVD.

This clonotype was seen only a few times. The chain combines TRBV27 with TRBJ2-3; the D is unclear. Trimming removed 8 bases from V and 2 bases from J, with 11 bases in between. Germline CDR1 reads MNHEY; CDR2 reads SMNVEV (reference sequence). This CDR3 has 13 amino acids. CDR3 region: CASRPQYTDTQYF. DNA of the CDR3: TGTGCCAGCCGTCCCCAATACACAGATACGCAGTATTTT.

This clonotype was observed a single time. This chain connects TRBV7-2 to TRBJ1-4; TRBD1 is a possible D gene (5 bases). Trimming took 4 bases from V and 10 from J, leaving 19 bases between them. The CDR3 runs to 15 residues. From germline, CDR1 is SGHTA and CDR2 FQGNSA. The CDR3 region has the DNA TGTGCCAGCAGCTCCATGGGTGGGGGTAAGGGAAAACTGTTTTTT. This sequence encodes CASSSMGGGKGKLFF.

This clonotype was counted only a few times. This chain uses TRBV20-1 with TRBJ2-3; D may match TRBD1 or TRBD2 (6 bases each). Germline V gene sequence: CDR1 DFQATT, CDR2 SNEGSKA (reference sequence). CDR3 length: 15 amino acids. V gave up 5 bases and J gave up 6 bases, with 21 bases separating them. CDR3 sequence reads: CSAPMGSSGADTQYF. CDR3 DNA: TGCAGTGCTCCCATGGGCTCTTCGGGGGCGGATACGCAGTATTTT.

The chain employs TRBV7-2 and TRBJ2-7; D is unresolved. There are 12 residues in the CDR3. The germline V gene has CDR1 SGHTA and CDR2 FQGNSA. V shed 5 bases and J shed 2 bases, with 7 bases lying between them. The CDR3 coding sequence is TGTGCCAGCAGCGGTGAGACCTACGAGCAGTACTTC. It encodes CASSGETYEQYF.

There are a few counts of this clonotype. V is TRBV6-4 and J is TRBJ2-1, with 8 bases aligning to TRBD1. CDR3 length equals 13 residues. Germline assignment: CDR1 MRHNA and CDR2 SNTAGT. The junction had 8 bases not matched to a gene; V was cut back by 11 bases and J by 5 bases. This CDR3 reads CACRDRPNNEQFF. CDR3 in DNA: TGTGCCTGCCGGGACAGGCCCAACAATGAGCAGTTCTTC.

This clonotype has more than one count but fewer than ten. The chain is built from TRBV6-5 and TRBJ2-5; maybe TRBD2 (6 bases). Germline CDR1 reads MNHEY; CDR2 reads SVGAGI. The V gene lost 6 bases and the J gene lost 1 base, with 12 bases spanning the gap. The CDR3 consists of 14 residues. CDR3 sequence: CASSPVGGQETQYF. The CDR3 DNA is TGTGCCAGCAGCCCCGTGGGGGGCCAAGAGACCCAGTACTTC.